This T cell receptor beta chain was obtained from a study of cytomegalovirus exposure and HLA in healthy donors. The germline V and J ends were trimmed by 3 bases and 7 bases, with 13 bases remaining between them. The CDR3 covers 14 residues. The V gene's germline CDR1 is MNHNS and CDR2 SASEGT. This table comes from immunoSEQ multiplex PCR, and its TCRdb copy is limited to in-frame clones, with some not included. The repertoire has about 400,000 clones, around 86% of them found once; the top ten carry 0.83%. The sequencing sample was made of PBMCs. J is TRBJ1-3 and V is TRBV6-1; D is possibly TRBD1 (6 bases). This TCR was sampled from a young woman in good health and CMV-seronegative. CDR3 coding DNA: TGTGCCAGCAGTGAGCCACAGGGTTTCAACACCATATATTTT. It codes for CASSEPQGFNTIYF.